The present TCR beta chain was sequenced within a study of cytomegalovirus exposure and HLA in healthy donors (dated by TCRdb to 2015 to 2018). Study-wide context: An earlier analysis of around 600 of the donors reported 250 to 300 Gb of sequence data and roughly 100 million unique TCR beta sequences from 190 million or so T cells. Across 300 to 500 genotyped donors of the cohort, an average of approximately 200,000 unique TCR beta nucleotide sequences per donor were sequenced, and roughly 20% of those sequences were non-productive. Donor age, sex, ethnicity and CMV serostatus were compiled alongside the repertoire data. Genome-wide SNP genotypes for about three fifths of the roughly 670 donors were used in a later genetic analysis, which treated that subset as a discovery cohort. Every repertoire in the discovery cohort had been generated on one and the same sequencing platform. Class I and class II HLA loci were covered by the typing at four-digit resolution. Because of strong linkage in the cohort, five DR-DQ haplotypes were treated as single units for association and clustering. Typing coverage varied by locus: about 620-630 donors for A, B, C, DRB1 and DQB1; roughly 510 for DQA1; around 570 for DPA1; approximately 450 for DPB1. Along with the 666-subject first cohort, a separate validation cohort of over a hundred different subjects was used. A later analysis re-examined previously published TCR beta repertoires from just over 650 donors and added high-resolution HLA genotyping to investigate patterns of TCR occurrence. To predict cytomegalovirus infection status, the study brought together high-throughput TCR immunosequencing, statistical association of individual TCRs with disease status, and machine learning. An earlier analysis of around 540 of the donors applied high-throughput TCR beta sequencing to assess whether each TCR beta V gene segment acted as functional or pseudogenic. In the later analysis, no new phenotypic data were used to find candidate immune exposures; instead, reliance was placed on TCR beta sequences and their occurrence across donors. The study aimed to test whether cataloging public T cell receptors could reveal signatures of past pathogen exposure. Approximately 310 gigabases of sequencing data and approximately 93 million unique TCR sequences were included in an early release covering about 700 HLA-typed donors. Of the roughly 390 genotyped donors, roughly 80% fell in the genetic ancestry cluster associated with self-reported Caucasian donors. Using immunosequencing, the study profiled T cell repertoires from fewer than 850 subjects and related those repertoires to cytomegalovirus serostatus. Results and caveats for the whole study, not just this receptor: The sequencing pipeline was judged likely to have produced a cluster of highly shared sequence variants as a technical artifact. A later analysis found that most CMV-associated TCR beta chains appeared HLA-restricted, with HLA associations seemingly driven largely by CMV exposure. Compared with equally common non-associated chains, HLA-associated TCR beta chains in a later analysis were more clonally expanded and had lower generation probabilities. CMV serostatus was the only immune exposure information available for the cohort. Some IMGT-functional V segments, including TRBV6-2 and TRBV6-3, could not be distinguished by the 87-base-pair reads and were therefore excluded. A later genetic analysis associated a missense DCLRE1C variant with V-gene and J-gene trimming of TCR beta chains, and an independent cohort replicated the association. A later analysis reported that several top co-occurrence clusters appeared linked to parvovirus B19, influenza, CMV and Epstein-Barr virus. Over 15 rarely observed V segments, including chromosome 9 orphons, were excluded from the earlier analysis of several hundred of the donors because counts were too low. The cohort was sequenced for TCR beta chains only, and without alpha or paired-chain data the features that could be detected were limited. Cytomegalovirus status was reported to be diagnosed by the classifier with high specificity and sensitivity in both the original and validation cohorts. Because some donors lacked HLA typing at each locus, the association tests relied only on the typed subset. In the study, 150 to 200 TCR beta chains were listed as associated with cytomegalovirus. In a later analysis, the rate of TCR association differed among HLA loci, with DRB1 alleles having the most associated TCRs and HLA-C alleles having the fewest. The authors suggested that the approach could potentially be generalized to other disease states and immunological phenotypes. Roughly uniform sequencing depth across donors was assumed in presence/absence analyses, although this assumption may not hold. When HLA alleles, especially DR and DQ, strongly co-occurred, attributing TCR associations to individual alleles was difficult. Specific HLA alleles were associated with over 15,000 TCR beta sequences at a false discovery rate of 0.05 in a later analysis. A further reported finding was that TCR beta sequences accurately predicted the HLA-A and HLA-B alleles for most subjects in the first cohort. Broadly in line with IMGT annotations, most TCR beta V segments showed up in productive rearrangements about 87% or about 30% of the time in an earlier analysis of 587 of the donors. Compared with the roughly 700-donor mean, donors in an Asian-associated ancestry cluster had fewer N-insertions in productive TCRs, according to a later genetic analysis. In vitro tests confirmed that a few of the cytomegalovirus-associated TCR beta chains recognize cytomegalovirus antigens. Most TCR sequences were observed very rarely across donors, whereas some public TCRs were present in many individuals. Linkage disequilibrium might explain the correlated functional status among segregating V segments, but an unknown experimental factor could not be ruled out.

Comments on this clone: The antigen it recognizes is unknown. Base qualities are missing; no much larger clone stands one base away.

In total, roughly 710 healthy bone marrow donors made up the cohort. At the time of sampling, all cohort members were nominally healthy, though unrecorded immune exposures were likely present. The donor tested CMV seronegative, placing the donor among the roughly 340 seronegative members of the cohort. A peripheral blood sample was collected from each donor, and TCR beta sequencing was performed on peripheral blood mononuclear cells. The Qiagen DNeasy Blood Extraction Kit was used to extract genomic DNA from the blood cell samples. The library was prepared using the immunoSEQ multiplex PCR assay. For the multiplex PCR, a mixture combining 60 forward primers for TCR Vbeta segments and 13 reverse primers for TCR Jbeta segments was used. The CDR3 region of rearranged TCR beta genes was amplified from genomic DNA with a multiplex PCR assay. The Illumina HiSeq System was used to sequence the amplified TCR beta libraries as 87-base-pair reads. For the original study's pipeline: Across the 500 to 750 repertoires, a later analysis counted approximately 83 million unique TCR beta chains, around 11 million of which were shared by at least two donors. Raw reads were error-corrected and collapsed into unique sequences with a nearest-neighbor algorithm that merged closely related sequences to remove PCR and sequencing errors. V, D and J gene segments were assigned by aligning CDR3 sequences to IMGT reference sequences. For a sequence to be retained, a match of at least six nucleotides to both a V gene segment and a J gene segment was required. Rearrangements were classified as productive when the CDR3 lacked stop codons and remained in frame with V and J, and all other rearrangements were classified as non-productive. Following IMGT convention, CDR3 was defined as the stretch from the second conserved V-encoded cysteine to the conserved J-encoded phenylalanine. The earlier analysis of about 500 of the donors excluded sequences that lacked an unambiguous match to a single V gene segment. In an earlier analysis of 587 of the donors, a V segment was called functional when productive rearrangements were above 56.7%, and segregating when the standard deviation between donors exceeded 5%. To diagnose cytomegalovirus status from the catalog of TCR beta chain sequences, a statistical classification framework was built. A later analysis assigned V and J genes by comparing TCR nucleotide sequences with IMGT/GENE-DB human TR gene sequences. A later analysis assigned CDR3 sequences and most-parsimonious VDJ recombination scenarios with the TCRdist pipeline. In a later analysis, each TCR beta chain was defined by its CDR3 amino acid sequence together with its V-gene family, and reads lacking a unique V-gene family were excluded. As a way to deal with suspected cross-contamination and a sequencing artifact, a later analysis dropped 450 to 700 nucleotide sequences that were highly shared and had low generation probability. In a later analysis, a clonal expansion index for each public chain was calculated from normalized within-repertoire ranks of inferred template counts. Generation probabilities in a later analysis came from a VDJ recombination model fitted to out-of-frame rearrangements, and those results were checked against IGoR. A later analysis scored TCR-TCR, TCR-HLA and TCR-CMV co-occurrence with hypergeometric tests, applying a repertoire-size bias correction to TCR pairs. To estimate false discovery rates, a later analysis permuted the HLA or CMV assignments 20 times. A later analysis grouped co-occurring TCRs with DBSCAN, adding TCRdist sequence similarity when clustering within HLA-allele-positive subsets. Co-occurrence clustering excluded repertoires with fewer than 30,000 or more than 120,000 public chains, plus five with anomalous nucleotide sharing. In TCRdb, the immuneACCESS table is reduced to in-frame sequences with V and J assigned. These tables do not hold every clone; where another copy was compared, an unresolved V gene accounts for under half, and the others remain unexplained. That table is the source of V, J and clone size, and D and trimming were worked out from the DNA. The sample contains around 140,000 clones, 88% of them found a single time. The ten largest account for about 0.51% of the sample.

CDR1 and CDR2, per the germline V gene, are SNHLY and FYNNEI. Taken from cysteine to phenylalanine, the CDR3 has 11 residues. Left in the record is the CDR3 DNA by itself, 33 bases read in frame from the first base. Trimming removed 5 bases from V and 7 bases from J, leaving 8 bases between the germline ends. The material sequenced was PBMCs. This sequence uses TRBV2 and TRBJ1-2; D gene: possibly TRBD1, on 6 matching bases. This clonotype originated in a woman aged 40 to 50 in good health and CMV-seronegative. The CDR3 region reads CASSTGSGYTF. The DNA sequence follows: TGTGCCAGCAGTACAGGGAGTGGCTACACCTTC.